The present T cell receptor (beta chain) was sequenced within a study of PD-L1 blockade in urothelial cancer. The protocol was immunoSEQ multiplex PCR, while the TCRdb copy is restricted to in-frame clones and leaves out a portion. The data contain 53,000 or so clones, around 86% of them singletons. CDR3 length equals 14 residues. Deletions cut 2 bases from V and 0 bases from J, with 8 bases between. Germline assignment: CDR1 MRHNA and CDR2 SNTAGT. The V call is TRBV6-4, the J call TRBJ2-7, with D possibly being TRBD1 (5 bases). Here the sequenced sample was PBMCs, taken around atezolizumab (anti-PD-L1) treatment. The receptor was isolated from a man aged 55-75 years with urothelial cancer. The chain's CDR3 is CASSDPTVSYEQYF. The DNA for the CDR3 is TGTGCCAGCAGTGACCCGACAGTCTCCTACGAGCAGTACTTC.